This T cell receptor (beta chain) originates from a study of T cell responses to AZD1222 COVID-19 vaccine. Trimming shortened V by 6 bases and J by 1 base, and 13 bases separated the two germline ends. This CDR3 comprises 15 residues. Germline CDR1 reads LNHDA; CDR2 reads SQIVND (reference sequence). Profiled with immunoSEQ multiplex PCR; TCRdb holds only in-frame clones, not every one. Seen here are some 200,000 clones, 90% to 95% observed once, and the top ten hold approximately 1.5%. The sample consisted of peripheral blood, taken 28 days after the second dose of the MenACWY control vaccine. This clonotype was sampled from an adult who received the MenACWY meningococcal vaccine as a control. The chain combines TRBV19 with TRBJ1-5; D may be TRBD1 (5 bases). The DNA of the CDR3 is TGTGCCAGTAGGCAGGGTTTTGGAAGCAATCAGCCCCAGCATTTT. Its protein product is CASRQGFGSNQPQHF.